The 4 T cell receptor beta chains in this list originate from one sample, sequenced in a study of T cells in Graves' hyperthyroidism and ophthalmopathy. What was amplified from RNA transcripts were TCR beta CDR3 regions. Using the HTBI primer set, a first-round RT-PCR was run on the TCR CDR3. Via MiXCR, TCRdb re-called the multiplex PCR reads, giving one row per CDR3 protein. The sample shows hundreds of thousands of distinct CDR3 sequences, around 13% of them seen only once. The specimen sequenced was blood. These receptors were collected from a woman under 30 with Graves' hyperthyroidism.

In its sample, this clonotype was seen many times. This chain connects TRBV7-3 to TRBJ2-1; D is uncertain. V was pared by 1 base and J by 8 bases, with 9 bases between. CDR3 length: 13 amino acids. Germline V lookup: CDR1 SGHTA, CDR2 FQGTGA. The CDR3 DNA reads TGTGCCAGCAGCTTAAATCTTGGAGATGAGCAGTTCTTC. Translated, it gives CASSLNLGDEQFF. The complete variable domain, with remaining parts taken from reference TRBV7-3 and TRBJ2-1, reads GAGVSQTPSNKVTEKGKYVELRCDPISGHTALYWYRQSLGQGPEFLIYFQGTGAADDSGLPNDRFFAVRPEGSVSTLKIQRTERGDSAVYLCASSLNLGDEQFFGPGTRLTVL.

This clonotype was found many times. The V call is TRBV7-8, the J call TRBJ1-2; tentatively, D is TRBD1 (6 bases). Germline V gene data show CDR1 as SGHVS and CDR2 as FQNEAQ. The germline V and J ends were trimmed by 6 bases and 4 bases, with 12 bases remaining between them. This CDR3 is built from 13 residues. The CDR3 reads CASSFDRSYGYTF. In nucleotides, the CDR3 is TGTGCCAGCAGTTTCGACAGGTCCTATGGCTACACCTTC.

This sequence joins TRBV14 and TRBJ2-7; TRBD1 or TRBD2 may be the D gene (5 bases each). Trimming left V 3 bases short and J 2 bases short, with 14 bases between. This CDR3 has 15 amino acids. Germline CDR1 SGHDN, CDR2 FVKESK. The CDR3 is CASSQAGTDTYEQYF. In nucleotides, the CDR3 is TGTGCCAGCAGCCAGGCCGGGACCGATACCTACGAGCAGTACTTC.

This clonotype was counted many times. The chain is built from TRBV28 and TRBJ1-2; D is perhaps TRBD1 (6 bases). Trimming left V 4 bases short and J 5 bases short, with 20 bases between. The CDR3 contains 16 residues. CDR1 MDHEN and CDR2 SYDVKM come from the germline V gene. CDR3: CASSSRTVSHLYGYTF. The CDR3 bases are TGTGCCAGCAGTTCCCGGACAGTCTCTCACCTGTATGGCTACACCTTC.